Below, 31 T cell receptor beta chains from the same sample are listed, as sequenced in a study of blood T cell repertoires in COVID-19. The protocol was immunoSEQ multiplex PCR, while the TCRdb copy is restricted to in-frame clones and leaves out a portion. The table includes fewer than 150,000 clones, roughly 80% detected once. Sequenced sample: peripheral blood. The receptors derive from a human donor in a cohort sampled during active COVID-19.

Concerning this clone itself: Additional DNA sequences in this sample encode the identical CDR3. The chain couples TRBV9 to TRBJ2-5, with D tentatively TRBD1 (6 bases). The CDR3 consists of 13 residues. CDR1 and CDR2 (germline): SGDLS, YYNGEE. Trimming removed 1 base at V and 2 bases at J, with 6 bases between. CDR3 in DNA: TGTGCCAGCAGCGTACAGGGGCAAGAGACCCAGTACTTC. It translates to CASSVQGQETQYF. Full variable domain (rest looked up from reference TRBV9 and TRBJ2-5): DSGVTQTPKHLITATGQRVTLRCSPRSGDLSVYWYQQSLDQGLQFLIQYYNGEERAKGNILERFSAQQFPDLHSELNLSSLELGDSALYFCASSVQGQETQYFGPGTRLLVL.

V gene TRBV7-3 combines with J gene TRBJ2-5; tentative D call: TRBD1 (5 bases). Germline assignment: CDR1 SGHTA and CDR2 FQGTGA. V shed 0 bases and J shed 4 bases, with 12 bases lying between them. The CDR3 length is 15 residues. This CDR3 reads CASSLTGAARETQYF. In DNA form, the CDR3 reads TGTGCCAGCAGCTTAACAGGGGCCGCTAGAGAGACCCAGTACTTC. The variable domain in full, with the rest retrieved from reference TRBV7-3 and TRBJ2-5, is GAGVSQTPSNKVTEKGKYVELRCDPISGHTALYWYRQSLGQGPEFLIYFQGTGAADDSGLPNDRFFAVRPEGSVSTLKIQRTERGDSAVYLCASSLTGAARETQYFGPGTRLLVL.

The CDR3 sequence: CASSMGPGQGAVGFYEQYF. The CDR3 bases are TGTGCCAGTAGTATGGGACCGGGACAGGGGGCAGTGGGTTTCTACGAGCAGTACTTC. The gene calls are TRBV19 and TRBJ2-7; TRBD1 matches 12 bases. This CDR3 has 19 residues. Germline CDR1 LNHDA, CDR2 SQIVND (reference sequence). Trimming at V came to 3 bases and at J to 3 bases, leaving 15 bases not matched to a gene.

V usage is TRBV5-1 and J usage is TRBJ2-1; 14 bases fit TRBD2. Germline CDR1 and CDR2: SGHRS and YFSETQ. CDR3 length: 16 amino acids. V lost 0 bases, J lost 9 bases, and 5 bases stayed unmatched. CDR3 coding DNA: TGCGCCAGCAGCTTGGGGGGACTAGCGGGGGCTAGTGAGCAGTTCTTC. It yields the protein CASSLGGLAGASEQFF.

This chain connects TRBV28 to TRBJ1-6; D is perhaps TRBD1 (5 bases). Germline assignment: CDR1 MDHEN and CDR2 SYDVKM. V was shortened by 5 bases and J by 6 bases, with 20 bases between the two germline ends. CDR3 length: 17 residues. CDR3 amino acids: CASSPSRGGTGNSPLHF. DNA for the CDR3: TGTGCCAGCAGTCCCTCCCGCGGGGGGACGGGTAATTCACCCCTCCACTTT.

V usage is TRBV6-5 and J usage is TRBJ2-5; no clear D gene. Between the trimmed V and J ends, which lost 5 bases and 0 bases, there was a span of 4 bases. The germline V gene has CDR1 MNHEY and CDR2 SVGAGI. The CDR3 has 12 residues. In DNA, the CDR3 is TGTGCCAGCAGTCGGTACCAAGAGACCCAGTACTTC. Its protein product is CASSRYQETQYF.

The chain is built from TRBV6-6 and TRBJ1-3; no clear D gene. The CDR3 is 15 amino acids. The V end was cut by 6 bases, the J end by 3 bases, with 15 bases between. Germline V gene sequence: CDR1 MNHNY, CDR2 SVGAGI (reference sequence). For the CDR3, the DNA is TGTGCCAGCAGCCCGAGCGGGGAAGTTGGAAACACCATATATTTT. Translated, it gives CASSPSGEVGNTIYF.

V is TRBV18 and J is TRBJ2-7; 9 nucleotides match TRBD1. This CDR3 comprises 16 residues. V lost 5 bases, J lost 2 bases, and 10 bases stayed unmatched. Germline-derived CDR1 and CDR2 are KGHSH and LQKENI. CDR3 sequence: CASSAIVGQGTYEQYF. For the CDR3, the DNA is TGTGCCAGCTCAGCGATAGTGGGACAGGGCACCTACGAGCAGTACTTC.

V and J are TRBV6-5 and TRBJ2-7; 9 bases agree with TRBD1. The CDR3 length is 14 residues. The germline CDR1 and CDR2 sequences are MNHEY and SVGAGI. V lost 6 bases and J lost 7; bases outside the gene matches: 10. CDR3 bases: TGTGCCAGCAGCGCCAATACAGGGGGCGGGGAGCAGTACTTC. It yields the protein CASSANTGGGEQYF.

V usage is TRBV9 and J usage is TRBJ2-7; tentative D call: TRBD1 (6 bases). The CDR3 has 15 amino acids. Germline V lookup: CDR1 SGDLS, CDR2 YYNGEE. The V end was cut by 3 bases, the J end by 0 bases, with 13 bases between. The CDR3 here is CASSEGWGRSYEQYF. DNA for the CDR3: TGTGCCAGCAGCGAGGGGTGGGGGCGCTCCTACGAGCAGTACTTC.

This chain links TRBV6-5 with TRBJ1-2; no clear D gene. Germline CDR1 is MNHEY and CDR2 is SVGAGI. Trimming pared 6 bases from V and 7 bases from J, leaving 15 bases between. The CDR3 is 13 amino acids. The CDR3 DNA is TGTGCCAGCAGAATGGACGGAGGAGGTGGCTACACCTTC. This sequence encodes CASRMDGGGGYTF.

The rearrangement links TRBV12-3 or TRBV12-4 to TRBJ2-3; no definite D call. Trimming pared 8 bases from V and 1 base from J, leaving 7 bases between. The CDR3 consists of 12 residues. CDR3 in amino acids: CASGSGTDTQYF. CDR3 sequence (DNA): TGTGCCAGCGGTTCAGGCACAGATACGCAGTATTTT.

The chain carries TRBV3-1 (or the pseudogene TRBV3-2) and TRBJ2-2; D perhaps matches TRBD2 (5 bases). V lost 0 bases, J lost 2 bases, and 13 bases lay in between. This CDR3 has 17 amino acids. Looked up from germline, CDR1 is LGHDT and CDR2 is YNNKEL (reference sequence). The DNA for the CDR3 is TGTGCCAGCAGCCAAGACATAGGGAGTTTCAACACCGGGGAGCTGTTTTTT. This codes for CASSQDIGSFNTGELFF.

The chain recombines TRBV19 with TRBJ1-1; 10 nucleotides line up with TRBD1. This CDR3 is 18 amino acids long. The germline V gene encodes CDR1 LNHDA and CDR2 SQIVND (reference sequence). Unmatched junction bases numbered 14, after V lost 7 bases and J lost 0 bases. In DNA form, the CDR3 reads TGTGCCAGTACGACAGGGGGCCCTCTAATTCTTATGAACACTGAAGCTTTCTTT. It codes for CASTTGGPLILMNTEAFF.

This clone was seen only a few times. This chain links TRBV5-1 with TRBJ1-2, with D possibly being TRBD1 (5 bases). Germline CDR1 is SGHRS and CDR2 is YFSETQ. The ends were cut back, 7 bases at V and 0 bases at J, with 10 bases in the middle. The CDR3 runs 13 residues. The CDR3 sequence is CASGRDSNYGYTF. Here the CDR3 DNA reads TGCGCCAGCGGCCGGGACTCTAACTATGGCTACACCTTC.

The rearrangement joins TRBV14 to TRBJ2-2, with TRBD2 matching 8 bases. The germline gives CDR1 SGHDN, CDR2 FVKESK. The CDR3 is 17 residues long. Trimming at V came to 2 bases and at J to 6 bases, leaving 11 bases not matched to a gene. CDR3 loop: CASSQIIAGWHAGELFF. The DNA of the CDR3 is TGTGCCAGCAGCCAAATTATAGCGGGGTGGCACGCCGGGGAGCTGTTTTTT.

The rearrangement joins TRBV12-3 or TRBV12-4 to TRBJ2-7; 10 positions agree with TRBD2. The V gene end was trimmed by 7 bases and the J gene end by 4 bases; junction bases not matched to a gene: 4. This CDR3 spans 13 amino acids. The CDR3, as DNA: TGTGCCAGCACGAGCGGGGGGGGATACGAGCAGTACTTC. The encoded protein is CASTSGGGYEQYF.

V gene TRBV9 combines with J gene TRBJ2-1, with 10 bases aligning to TRBD2. V was pared by 5 bases and J by 7 bases, with 12 bases of the junction left unmatched. The CDR3 runs to 16 residues. From germline, CDR1 is SGDLS and CDR2 YYNGEE. CDR3 in DNA: TGTGCCAGCAGTGCTGAAAGCGGGGGGGCCCAAAATGAGCAGTTCTTC. Translating it yields CASSAESGGAQNEQFF. The whole variable domain, filled in from reference TRBV9 and TRBJ2-1, reads DSGVTQTPKHLITATGQRVTLRCSPRSGDLSVYWYQQSLDQGLQFLIQYYNGEERAKGNILERFSAQQFPDLHSELNLSSLELGDSALYFCASSAESGGAQNEQFFGPGTRLTVL.

The chain recombines TRBV3-1 (or the pseudogene TRBV3-2) with TRBJ2-4, with D perhaps matching TRBD1 (6 bases). Germline CDR1 and CDR2: LGHDT and YNNKEL (reference sequence). V was cut by 4 bases and J by 6 bases, with 13 bases left in between. CDR3 length equals 14 residues. CDR3 loop: CASSLKRQANIQYF. Written as DNA, the CDR3 is TGTGCCAGCAGCCTGAAACGACAGGCAAACATTCAGTACTTC.

The V and J genes are TRBV7-8 and TRBJ2-5; 8 bases fit TRBD2. The V gene end was trimmed by 5 bases and the J gene end by 4 bases; junction bases not matched to a gene: 3. The germline V gene encodes CDR1 SGHVS and CDR2 FQNEAQ. The CDR3 totals 13 residues. The CDR3 loop is CASSKRGSETQYF. CDR3 DNA: TGTGCCAGCAGCAAGCGGGGGTCAGAGACCCAGTACTTC. Using reference TRBV7-8 and TRBJ2-5 for the parts outside the CDR3, the full variable domain is GAGVSQSPRYKVAKRGQDVALRCDPISGHVSLFWYQQALGQGPEFLTYFQNEAQLDKSGLPSDRFFAERPEGSVSTLKIQRTQQEDSAVYLCASSKRGSETQYFGPGTRLLVL.

The rearrangement joins TRBV6-5 to TRBJ2-2; TRBD1 aligns across 8 bases. The CDR3 extends over 14 amino acids. With V trimmed by 4 bases and J by 5 bases, 3 bases remained unmatched. Germline CDR1 and CDR2: MNHEY and SVGAGI. CDR3 sequence (DNA): TGTGCCAGCAGTTCCCGGACAGGGACCGGGGAGCTGTTTTTT. Its protein product is CASSSRTGTGELFF.

The chain links TRBV2 to TRBJ1-1; the D is unclear. The CDR3 runs to 13 residues. Deletions cut 2 bases from V and 4 bases from J, with 8 bases between. CDR1 is SNHLY and CDR2 is FYNNEI in the germline V gene. CDR3 bases: TGTGCCAGCAGTGAATCGACAAGCACTGAAGCTTTCTTT. Translation gives CASSESTSTEAFF.

The V gene is TRBV28, the J gene TRBJ1-4, with TRBD1 identical over 8 bases. CDR1 MDHEN and CDR2 SYDVKM come from the germline V gene. The J segment lost 8 bases and the V segment lost 7 bases, leaving 6 bases of the junction unmatched. The CDR3 is 13 residues long. The CDR3 reads CASKTGAREKLFF. The DNA for the CDR3 is TGTGCCAGCAAGACAGGGGCGAGGGAAAAACTGTTTTTT. Based on the CDR3 plus reference TRBV28 and TRBJ1-4, the full variable domain is DVKVTQSSRYLVKRTGEKVFLECVQDMDHENMFWYRQDPGLGLRLIYFSYDVKMKEKGDIPEGYSVSREKKERFSLILESASTNQTSMYLCASKTGAREKLFFGSGTQLSVL.

CDR3 region: CASSQAPGQGTAGELFF. In DNA, the CDR3 is TGTGCCAGCAGCCAAGCGCCGGGACAGGGGACGGCGGGGGAGCTGTTTTTT. The V call is TRBV5-4, the J call TRBJ2-2, with TRBD1 matching over 10 bases. With V trimmed by 4 bases and J by 8 bases, 14 bases remained unmatched. Germline CDR1 reads SGHNT; CDR2 reads YYREEE (reference sequence). The CDR3 is 17 residues long. Combining the CDR3 with reference TRBV5-4 and TRBJ2-2 gives the whole variable domain ETGVTQSPTHLIKTRGQQVTLRCSSQSGHNTVSWYQQALGQGPQFIFQYYREEENGRGNFPPRFSGLQFPNYSSELNVNALELDDSALYLCASSQAPGQGTAGELFFGEGSRLTVL.

This rearrangement joins TRBV7-2 to TRBJ1-3; D perhaps matches TRBD1 (5 bases). The CDR3 sequence is 16 residues long. V was shortened by 4 bases and J by 0 bases, with 13 bases between the two germline ends. Germline V gene sequence: CDR1 SGHTA, CDR2 FQGNSA. CDR3 nucleotide sequence: TGTGCCAGCAGCTCCCCCGACAGCCCCTCTGGAAACACCATATATTTT. The encoded protein is CASSSPDSPSGNTIYF.

This clone showed up just once. This chain joins TRBV4-1 and TRBJ2-2; D is possibly TRBD2 (7 bases). Per germline, CDR1 MGHRA and CDR2 YSYEKL. The CDR3 runs to 18 residues. Between the trimmed V and J ends, which lost 0 bases and 9 bases, there was a span of 23 bases. This chain's CDR3 is CASSQDGRGGGGWRELFF. The CDR3 DNA is TGCGCCAGCAGCCAAGATGGCCGCGGGGGCGGAGGTTGGAGGGAGCTGTTTTTT.

The CDR3 DNA reads TGTGCCAGCAGTTGGCGGCGGACTACCGGTGGAGGGGCCAAAAACATTCAGTACTTC. The encoded protein is CASSWRRTTGGGAKNIQYF. The rearrangement links TRBV28 to TRBJ2-4; perhaps TRBD2 as D (6 bases). The CDR3 is 19 amino acids. Germline CDR1 and CDR2: MDHEN and SYDVKM. Trimming shortened V by 4 bases and J by 1 base, and 23 bases separated the two germline ends.

The rearrangement uses TRBV5-8 and TRBJ2-6; 10 bases fit TRBD2. The CDR3 is 17 amino acids. Trimming at V came to 4 bases and at J to 0 bases, leaving 4 bases not matched to a gene. Germline CDR1 and CDR2: SGHTS and YDEGEE. CDR3 protein: CASSQRGGASGANVLTF. In nucleotides, the CDR3 is TGTGCCAGCAGCCAGCGGGGGGGGGCCTCTGGGGCCAACGTCCTGACTTTC. The variable domain in full, completed from reference TRBV5-8 and TRBJ2-6, reads EAGVTQSPTHLIKTRGQQATLRCSPISGHTSVYWYQQALGLGLQFLLWYDEGEERNRGNFPPRFSGRQFPNYSSELNVNALELEDSALYLCASSQRGGASGANVLTFGAGSRLTVL.

The gene calls are TRBV6-6 and TRBJ2-7, with TRBD1 identical over 10 bases. V lost 10 bases and J lost 9; bases outside the gene matches: 6. The germline V gene has CDR1 MNHNY and CDR2 SVGAGI (reference sequence). The CDR3 is made up of 11 amino acids. CDR3 in amino acids: CATTGGALQYF. The CDR3 DNA is TGTGCCACGACAGGGGGCGCGTTGCAGTACTTC.

V and J are TRBV3-1 (or the pseudogene TRBV3-2) and TRBJ2-7, with 9 bases aligning to TRBD1. J was trimmed by 1 base and V by 6 bases; bases with no gene match: 4. This CDR3 has 14 amino acids. Germline CDR1 is LGHDT and CDR2 is YNNKEL (reference sequence). The CDR3 loop is CASRPGTGSYEQYF. DNA for the CDR3: TGTGCCAGCAGACCGGGGACAGGGTCCTACGAGCAGTACTTC.

This clone was seen more than once but under ten times. The chain links TRBV11-3 to TRBJ2-1; TRBD2 matches at 10 bases. Trimming at V came to 4 bases and at J to 9 bases, leaving 3 bases not matched to a gene. This CDR3 spans 13 amino acids. Germline lookup yields CDR1 SGHNT and CDR2 YENEEA. This CDR3 reads CASSWTSGSEQFF. Written as DNA, the CDR3 is TGTGCCAGCAGCTGGACTAGCGGTTCTGAGCAGTTCTTC.